These T cell receptor beta chains were read from a single sample in a study of HIV-infected patients and healthy controls. TCRdb re-analysed the 5' RACE reads in MiXCR, keeping a single row per CDR3 protein. The sample yields more than 3,500 distinct CDR3 sequences, 6.5% to 8.5% seen once. The input for sequencing was blood, taken during antiretroviral therapy. Receptors originate from an adult with HIV infection. CDR3s include the opening cysteine and the closing phenylalanine or tryptophan. The D gene is left open where the match is weak. The listing skips clone size in some rows; elsewhere it reads once, few, many or a size class.

j_call clone_size v_call d_call cdr3_nt cdr3_aa
TRBJ2-3 medium-sized TRBV24-1 NA TGTGCCACCAGTGTGGAAGCGAACACAGATACGCAGTATTTT CATSVEANTDTQYF
TRBJ1-1 medium-sized TRBV9 NA TGTGCCAGCAGCCCACCCGGGACACAGAACACTGAAGCTTTCTTT CASSPPGTQNTEAFF
TRBJ1-2 NA TRBV20-1 NA TGCAGTGCTGACCCCCCCAACAGGGAGGAGAGCTATGGCTACACCTTC CSADPPNREESYGYTF
TRBJ2-2 many TRBV5-1 NA TGCGCCAGCAGCTTGTTTAAGTCTCTTTTTAACACCGGGGAGCTGTTTTTT CASSLFKSLFNTGELFF
TRBJ1-1 medium-sized TRBV5-1 TRBD1 TGCGCCAGCAGCCCCGGGACAGGGGGCTGGACTGAAGCTTTCTTT CASSPGTGGWTEAFF
TRBJ2-1 NA TRBV18 NA TGTGCCAGCTCACCTGTGAACAATGAGCAGTTCTTC CASSPVNNEQFF
TRBJ2-3 many TRBV6-7 TRBD1 TGTGCCAGCACCATCCGCGACAGGGGTACAGATACGCAGTATTTT CASTIRDRGTDTQYF
TRBJ2-3 medium-sized TRBV7-2 NA TGTGCCAGCAGCCCAACTAGGGACACAGATACGCAGTATTTT CASSPTRDTDTQYF
TRBJ2-2 NA TRBV19 NA TGTGCCAGTAGTTCTTTTCGACAGAGGACCGGGGAGCTGTTTTTT CASSSFRQRTGELFF
TRBJ1-5 medium-sized TRBV30 TRBD1 TGTGCCTGGAGTACTCACGGGACAGCTTATAGCAATCAGCCCCAGCATTTT CAWSTHGTAYSNQPQHF
TRBJ1-1 many TRBV5-4 NA TGTGCCAGCAGCTTGGAGGGGCGCGGGACTGAAGCTTTCTTT CASSLEGRGTEAFF
TRBJ2-5 medium-sized TRBV25-1 NA TGTGCCAGCACGTCGGGGGCCGAAGAGACCCAGTACTTC CASTSGAEETQYF
TRBJ2-1 medium-sized TRBV20-1 TRBD2 TGCAGTGCTAGCGGGCTAGCGGGGACCAATGAGCAGTTCTTC CSASGLAGTNEQFF
TRBJ1-2 medium-sized TRBV6-6 TRBD1 TGTGCCAGCAGTTACTCGATTGGAGCGACAGGGTTGTCCTATGGCTACACCTTC CASSYSIGATGLSYGYTF
TRBJ1-5 many TRBV19 NA TGTGCCAGTAGTATGGCCGAAGGGGGTTGGGATCAGCCCCAGCATTTT CASSMAEGGWDQPQHF
TRBJ1-1 few TRBV6-2/TRBV6-3 NA TGTGCCAGCAGTTACTCGAGCGGGGGCGCAGGGGTAGATGAAGCTTTCTTT CASSYSSGGAGVDEAFF
TRBJ2-1 medium-sized TRBV7-9 NA TGTGCCAGCAGCTCCCCTAGGGGTGTCTACAATGAGCAGTTCTTC CASSSPRGVYNEQFF
TRBJ2-1 medium-sized TRBV6-5 NA TGTGCCAGCAGTTACTCTAGTCAGCCACACAATGAGCAGTTCTTC CASSYSSQPHNEQFF
TRBJ2-3 medium-sized TRBV12-3/TRBV12-4 NA TGTGCCAGCAGTTTACAGGGGCCAGATACGCAGTATTTT CASSLQGPDTQYF
TRBJ1-1 medium-sized TRBV12-3/TRBV12-4 NA TGTGCCAGCAGCGCTGAACCTATAAGTGGCTCTGAAGCTTTCTTT CASSAEPISGSEAFF
TRBJ2-1 medium-sized TRBV6-2/TRBV6-3 NA TGTGCCAGCAGTCCAAGGGGCCGCTCCTACAATGAGCAGTTCTTC CASSPRGRSYNEQFF
TRBJ2-7 medium-sized TRBV10-3 NA TGTGCCATCAGCCAGGCCGACGAGCAGTACTTC CAISQADEQYF
TRBJ2-1 medium-sized TRBV7-9 TRBD2 TGTGCCAGCAGCTTAGCTCTGGCGGGGGGGCCCTATGAGCAGTTCTTC CASSLALAGGPYEQFF
TRBJ2-7 NA TRBV6-5 TRBD1 TGTGCCAGCAGTTATAAACCCCAGGGGGCCTACGAGCAGTACTTC CASSYKPQGAYEQYF
TRBJ1-3 medium-sized TRBV20-1 TRBD1 TGCAGTGCTGACCCCGGACAGGGATTCGACACCATATATTTT CSADPGQGFDTIYF
TRBJ2-3 medium-sized TRBV5-6 NA TGTGCCAGCAGCTTCGTTTCAGGGGTGGGCACAGATACGCAGTATTTT CASSFVSGVGTDTQYF
TRBJ2-7 medium-sized TRBV5-1 NA TGCGCCAGCAGCTTCGGAGGGAGTATCTACGAGCAGTACTTC CASSFGGSIYEQYF
TRBJ1-5 medium-sized TRBV19 NA TGTGCCAGTAGCGATGGACCGTATAGCAATCAGCCCCAGCATTTT CASSDGPYSNQPQHF
TRBJ1-1 few TRBV6-5 TRBD1 TGTGCCAGCAGGAAGGGACAGCCGAACACTGAAGCTTTCTTT CASRKGQPNTEAFF
TRBJ2-3 many TRBV5-1 NA TGCGCCAGCAGCCCAGGGGTTGCTAGCACAGATACGCAGTATTTT CASSPGVASTDTQYF
TRBJ2-2 NA TRBV7-3 TRBD2 TGTGCCAGCAGCCCGCCGGGAGGAACCCCTCACACCGGGGAGCTGTTTTTT CASSPPGGTPHTGELFF
TRBJ1-1 few TRBV7-6 NA TGTGCCAGCAGCCCGGGTTTGGAGGGTGAAGCTTTCTTT CASSPGLEGEAFF
TRBJ2-3 medium-sized TRBV7-9 TRBD2 TGTGCCAGCAGCTTAGCTCCCCTAGCGGGTAGCACAGATACGCAGTATTTT CASSLAPLAGSTDTQYF
TRBJ1-5 NA TRBV19 NA TGTGCCAGTAGTATTTGGAGCCATCAGCCCCAGCATTTT CASSIWSHQPQHF
TRBJ1-5 few TRBV5-5 NA TGTGCCAGCAGCTTGGCCCATGAGGGGAGCAATCAGCCCCAGCATTTT CASSLAHEGSNQPQHF
TRBJ2-3 few TRBV11-3 TRBD1 TGTGCCAGCAGCGGTAGGGGATCAGGGGGTGACACAGATACGCAGTATTTT CASSGRGSGGDTDTQYF
TRBJ2-5 medium-sized TRBV5-6 NA TGTGCCAGCAGCTTACGGGGCCAGCGGGAGACCCAGTACTTC CASSLRGQRETQYF
TRBJ2-3 many TRBV29-1 NA TGCAGCGTTGAAAGGGCCCCAGGCGTGGTAGATACGCAGTATTTT CSVERAPGVVDTQYF
TRBJ2-3 NA TRBV5-4 NA TGTGCCAGCAGCAGGGACACCACAGATACGCAGTATTTT CASSRDTTDTQYF
TRBJ2-3 medium-sized TRBV4-2 TRBD2 TGTGCCAGCAGCCCCGCGGCAGCGGGAAGGTCAGATACGCAGTATTTT CASSPAAAGRSDTQYF
TRBJ2-1 many TRBV15 TRBD1 TGTGCCACCAGCAGAGGTACGGGACAGATCAACAATGAGCAGTTCTTC CATSRGTGQINNEQFF
TRBJ2-3 NA TRBV10-3 TRBD1 TGTGCCACCACCGCCCGGGACAGCCGCACAGATACGCAGTATTTT CATTARDSRTDTQYF